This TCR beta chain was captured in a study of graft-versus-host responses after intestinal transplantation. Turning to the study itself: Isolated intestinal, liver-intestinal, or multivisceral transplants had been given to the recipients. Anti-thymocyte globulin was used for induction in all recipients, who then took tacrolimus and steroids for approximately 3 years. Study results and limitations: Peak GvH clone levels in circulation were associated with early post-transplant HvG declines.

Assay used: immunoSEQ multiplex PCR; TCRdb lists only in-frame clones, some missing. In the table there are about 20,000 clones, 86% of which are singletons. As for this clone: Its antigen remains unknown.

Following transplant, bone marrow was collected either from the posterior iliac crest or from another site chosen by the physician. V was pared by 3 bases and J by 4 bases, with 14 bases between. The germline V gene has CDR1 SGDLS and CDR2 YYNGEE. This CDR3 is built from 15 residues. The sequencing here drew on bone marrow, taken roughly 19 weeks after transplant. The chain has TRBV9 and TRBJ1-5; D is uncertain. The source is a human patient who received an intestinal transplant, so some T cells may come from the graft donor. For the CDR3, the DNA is TGTGCCAGCAGCGCTTACAAGAATAAGAATCAGCCCCAGCATTTT. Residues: CASSAYKNKNQPQHF.